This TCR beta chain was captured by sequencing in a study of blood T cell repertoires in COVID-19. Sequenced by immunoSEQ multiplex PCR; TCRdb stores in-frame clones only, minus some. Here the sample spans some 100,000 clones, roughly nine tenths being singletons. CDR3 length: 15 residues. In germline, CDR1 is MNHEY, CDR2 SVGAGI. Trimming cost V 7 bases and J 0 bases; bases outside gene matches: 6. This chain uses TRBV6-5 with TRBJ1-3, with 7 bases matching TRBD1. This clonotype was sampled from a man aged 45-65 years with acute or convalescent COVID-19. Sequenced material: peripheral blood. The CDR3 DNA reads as TGTGCCAGCACACAGGGACAGAGCTCTGGAAACACCATATATTTT. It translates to CASTQGQSSGNTIYF.